The present TCR beta chain was sequenced within a study of shared clonotypes between healthy human individuals. Some clones are missing from TCRdb's copy, which holds only in-frame ones; the method was immunoSEQ multiplex PCR. There are roughly 600,000 clones in the sample; 95% to 98% occur only once, and 0.3% lies in the top ten. Germline V gene data show CDR1 as MNHNY and CDR2 as SVGAGI (reference sequence). Trimming took off 2 bases at V and 5 bases at J, with 9 bases between the two ends. CDR3 size: 14 residues. Only CD45RO-negative cells positively selected for CCR7 counted as naive CD8 cells, so terminally differentiated effector memory CD45RA+ cells were excluded.

The TCR originated in a young man in good health. The sample taken for sequencing was naive CD8+ T cells sorted from blood. This chain joins TRBV6-6 and TRBJ2-2; D is undetermined. CDR3 residues: CASSYITQTGELFF. The DNA of the CDR3 is TGTGCCAGCAGTTACATAACACAGACCGGGGAGCTGTTTTTT.